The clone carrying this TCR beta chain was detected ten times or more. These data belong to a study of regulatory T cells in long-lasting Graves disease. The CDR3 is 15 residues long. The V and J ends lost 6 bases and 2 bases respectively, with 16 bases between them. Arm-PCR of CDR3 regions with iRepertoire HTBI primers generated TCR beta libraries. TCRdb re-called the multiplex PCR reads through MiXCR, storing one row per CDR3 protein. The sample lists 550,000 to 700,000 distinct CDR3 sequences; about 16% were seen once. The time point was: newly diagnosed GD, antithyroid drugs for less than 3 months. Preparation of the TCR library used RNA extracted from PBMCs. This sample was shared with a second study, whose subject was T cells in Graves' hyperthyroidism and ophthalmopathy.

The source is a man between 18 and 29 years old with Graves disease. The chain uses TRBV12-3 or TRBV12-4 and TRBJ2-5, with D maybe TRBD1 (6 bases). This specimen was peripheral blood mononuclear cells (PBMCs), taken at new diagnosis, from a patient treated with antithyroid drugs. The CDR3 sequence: CASSPRGAFQETQYF. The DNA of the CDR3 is TGTGCCAGCAGCCCCAGGGGCGCGTTTCAAGAGACCCAGTACTTC.